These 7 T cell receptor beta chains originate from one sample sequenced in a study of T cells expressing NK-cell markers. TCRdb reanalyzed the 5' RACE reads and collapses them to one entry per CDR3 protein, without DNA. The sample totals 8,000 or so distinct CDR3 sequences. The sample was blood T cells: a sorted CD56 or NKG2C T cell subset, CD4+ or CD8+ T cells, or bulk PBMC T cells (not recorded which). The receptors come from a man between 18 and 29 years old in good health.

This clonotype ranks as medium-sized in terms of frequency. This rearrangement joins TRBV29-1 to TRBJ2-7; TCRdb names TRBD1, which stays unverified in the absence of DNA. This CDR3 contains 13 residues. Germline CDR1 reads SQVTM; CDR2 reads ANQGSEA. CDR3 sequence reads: CSVKTGISYEQYF.

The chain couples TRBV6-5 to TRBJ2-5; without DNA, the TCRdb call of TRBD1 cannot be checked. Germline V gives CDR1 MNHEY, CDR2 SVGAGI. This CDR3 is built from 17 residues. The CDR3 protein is CASSYQLGPQYIETQYF.

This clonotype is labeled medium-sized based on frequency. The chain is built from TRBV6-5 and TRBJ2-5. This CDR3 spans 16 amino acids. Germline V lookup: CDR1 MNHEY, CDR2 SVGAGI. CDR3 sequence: CASSYSMLLSYETQYF.

The CDR3 is CAWRTPAGGNQPQHF. This chain connects TRBV30 to TRBJ1-5; TCRdb indicates TRBD1, and absent DNA this call remains unverified. The CDR3 sequence is 15 residues long. CDR1 is GTSNPN and CDR2 is SVGIG in the germline V gene (reference sequence).

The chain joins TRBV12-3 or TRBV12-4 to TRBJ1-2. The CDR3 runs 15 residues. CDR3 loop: CASSIQAAAIDGYTF.

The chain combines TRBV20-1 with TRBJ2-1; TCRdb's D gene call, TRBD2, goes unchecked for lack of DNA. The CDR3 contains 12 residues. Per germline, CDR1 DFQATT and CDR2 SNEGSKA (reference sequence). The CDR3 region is CSARRPSGEQFF.

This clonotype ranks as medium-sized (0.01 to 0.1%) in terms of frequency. CDR3 sequence reads: CASSQDHAGLGTDTQYF. The gene calls are TRBV4-1 and TRBJ2-3. This CDR3 spans 17 amino acids. Germline lookup yields CDR1 MGHRA and CDR2 YSYEKL.